This TCR beta chain was captured in a study of early T cells in non-severe SARS-CoV-2 infection. Study-wide background: Bulk RNA isolated from unsorted whole blood underwent sequencing; chains were not paired.

Each CDR3 protein gets one entry after TCRdb re-called the 5' RACE reads with MiXCR. The sample lists about 97,000 distinct CDR3 sequences; 11% were seen once. The trim removed 2 bases at V and 4 bases at J, leaving 3 bases unmatched. The germline CDR1 and CDR2 sequences are DFQATT and SNEGSKA (reference sequence). The CDR3 has 15 residues. This clonotype was counted at least ten times. This specimen was whole blood, taken at baseline. This clonotype was sampled from an adult who was a healthcare worker with PCR-confirmed SARS-CoV-2 infection or an uninfected control (not recorded which). The chain links TRBV20-1 to TRBJ2-1, with 12 nucleotides matching TRBD2. The CDR3 nucleotides are TGCAGTGCTAGATCTCTAGCGGGAGGGTACAATGAGCAGTTCTTC. Protein: CSARSLAGGYNEQFF.